The clone carrying this T cell receptor beta chain was counted between two and nine times. This record comes from a study of T-cell reconstitution after alpha-beta-depleted transplantation in children. The library targeted TCRbeta and was prepared with unique molecular identifiers. MiXCR, applied by TCRdb to the PCR reads, yields one record per CDR3 protein. The sample has some 500,000 distinct CDR3 sequences, approximately 20% seen once. The sequence was collected from a human donor who donated a stem cell graft to a child with acute lymphoblastic leukemia. The sequencing used PBMCs from the stem cell graft donor, collected from the stem cell graft.

In DNA form, the CDR3 reads TGTGCCAGCAGTTTTAGGCTTAACTATGGCTACACCTTC. Encoded protein: CASSFRLNYGYTF. The chain recombines TRBV12-3 or TRBV12-4 with TRBJ1-2; no clear D. The V and J ends lost 3 bases and 1 base respectively, with 6 bases between them. The CDR3 length is 13 residues.